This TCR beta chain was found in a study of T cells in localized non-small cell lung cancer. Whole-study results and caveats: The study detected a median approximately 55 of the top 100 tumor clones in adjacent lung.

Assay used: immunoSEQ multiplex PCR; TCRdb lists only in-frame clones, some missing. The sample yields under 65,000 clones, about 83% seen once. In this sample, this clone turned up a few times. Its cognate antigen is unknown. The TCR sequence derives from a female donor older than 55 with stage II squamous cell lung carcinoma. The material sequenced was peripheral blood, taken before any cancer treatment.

The CDR3 DNA reads as TGTGCCAGCAGACTAGACCATAATCAGCCCCAGCATTTT. Amino acids: CASRLDHNQPQHF. V gene TRBV2 combines with J gene TRBJ1-5; no clear D. Trimming removed 6 bases at V and 4 bases at J, with 10 bases between. CDR1 and CDR2 (germline): SNHLY, FYNNEI. CDR3 length: 13 amino acids.